The entry below describes one T cell receptor (beta chain). Donors were grouped by their self-reported clinical history. This sample is part of a study of blood T cell repertoires in COVID-19. Authors' processing steps: Estimation of nucleated cell counts was performed using reference gene primer amplification. TCRdb's table, derived via immunoSEQ multiplex PCR, lists solely in-frame clones and lacks some. That table gives V, J and clone size, and the DNA gave D and trimming. Here the sample spans roughly 200,000 clones, approximately 82% being singletons. Germline CDR1 MDHEN, CDR2 SYDVKM. The CDR3 is 17 amino acids. Trimming removed 1 base at V and 3 bases at J, with 16 bases between.

The genes are TRBV28 and TRBJ1-5; the D gene is possibly TRBD1 (6 bases). Sequences were obtained from PBMCs or T cells enriched from blood (not recorded which). The receptor comes from a woman aged 60-75 years with acute COVID-19. This chain's CDR3 is CASSLLLPQGSNQPQHF. The DNA of the CDR3 is TGTGCCAGCAGTTTATTGTTACCCCAGGGGTCCAATCAGCCCCAGCATTTT.